The 26 T cell receptor beta chains in this list originate from one sample, sequenced in a study of blood T cells in healthy people across ages. Alongside a J-beta primer mix, a sample-barcoded 5' primer served in a second PCR lasting roughly 7 to 12 cycles. TCRdb passed the 5' RACE reads through MiXCR, listing each CDR3 protein once. The repertoire includes about 780,000 distinct CDR3 sequences, 35% to 50% of them detected once, and about a sixth sits in the top ten. The sequenced sample consisted of blood. These receptors were taken from a man older than 75 in good health.

The chain recombines TRBV5-1 with TRBJ2-5, with D hard to call. This CDR3 is built from 15 residues. Germline lookup yields CDR1 SGHRS and CDR2 YFSETQ. Trimming left V 0 bases short and J 2 bases short, with 11 bases between. For the CDR3, the DNA is TGCGCCAGCAGCTTGGCCCCGGGTAGACAAGAGACCCAGTACTTC. Translating it yields CASSLAPGRQETQYF.

The CDR3 nucleotides read TGTGCCAGCAGTTTGGGTCAGGGGGATTCAAGGACCGGCTACACCTTC. Translated, it gives CASSLGQGDSRTGYTF. This chain joins TRBV12-3 or TRBV12-4 and TRBJ1-2; TRBD1 matches 7 bases. The CDR3 consists of 16 residues. V trimming: 3 bases; J trimming: 8 bases; junction bases outside the gene matches: 15.

The CDR3 coding sequence is TGTGCCAGCAGCCAAGCGGGTAGCGGGGGAGATACGCAGTATTTT. Translated, it gives CASSQAGSGGDTQYF. V and J are TRBV3-1 and TRBJ2-3; 9 nucleotides match TRBD2. The V and J ends lost 1 base and 5 bases, in that order; junction bases with no gene match: 4. Per germline, CDR1 LGHDT and CDR2 YNNKEL (reference sequence). The CDR3 consists of 15 residues.

This clonotype has just a few counts. The chain couples TRBV5-1 to TRBJ2-5, with 8 bases identical to TRBD2. Germline CDR1 reads SGHRS; CDR2 reads YFSETQ. The CDR3 loop spans 17 amino acids. V gave up 4 bases and J gave up 11 bases; unmatched junction bases: 22. The CDR3 loop reads CASSPSDSGIAYNEQYF. The CDR3 bases are TGCGCCAGCAGCCCTTCGGATAGCGGGATAGCCTACAATGAGCAGTACTTC.

V and J are TRBV27 and TRBJ1-1; D perhaps matches TRBD1 (6 bases). V lost 3 bases to trimming and J lost 0 bases, with 14 bases between them. This CDR3 comprises 16 residues. CDR1 is MNHEY and CDR2 is SMNVEV in the germline V gene (reference sequence). CDR3 residues: CASSFRGGTVNTEAFF. Here the CDR3 DNA reads TGTGCCAGCAGTTTCAGGGGAGGCACGGTGAACACTGAAGCTTTCTTT.

The sample holds a few counts of this clonotype. V and J are TRBV14 and TRBJ1-4; no definite D call. The CDR3 has 15 amino acids. CDR1 is SGHDN, CDR2 FVKESK, per germline. Trimming took off 1 base at V and 1 base at J, with 7 bases between the two ends. This CDR3 reads CASSQVRGTNEKLFF. The CDR3 DNA sequence: TGTGCCAGCAGCCAAGTACGGGGAACTAATGAAAAACTGTTTTTT.

The chain couples TRBV7-9 to TRBJ2-7, with a possible D match to TRBD1 (6 bases). In germline, CDR1 is SEHNR, CDR2 FQNEAQ (reference sequence). The CDR3 sequence is 14 residues long. Trimming took off 5 bases at V and 2 bases at J, with 13 bases between the two ends. CDR3 in amino acids: CASSAGEVPYEQYF. In nucleotides, the CDR3 is TGTGCCAGCAGCGCAGGGGAAGTTCCCTACGAGCAGTACTTC. The whole variable domain, filled in from reference TRBV7-9 and TRBJ2-7, reads DTGVSQNPRHKITKRGQNVTFRCDPISEHNRLYWYRQTLGQGPEFLTYFQNEAQLEKSRLLSDRFSAERPKGSFSTLEIQRTEQGDSAMYLCASSAGEVPYEQYFGPGTRLTVT.

This clonotype was counted only a few times. The chain recombines TRBV27 with TRBJ2-1; D unresolved. The germline V and J ends were trimmed by 6 bases and 4 bases, with 16 bases remaining between them. This CDR3 has 15 amino acids. Looked up from germline, CDR1 is MNHEY and CDR2 is SMNVEV (reference sequence). The CDR3 here is CASSLAPGLYNEQFF. The CDR3 DNA reads as TGTGCCAGCAGCCTGGCCCCTGGGCTGTACAATGAGCAGTTCTTC.

The CDR3 reads CASLSPGGAHYSYTF. The CDR3, as DNA: TGTGCCAGTCTCTCCCCCGGTGGGGCCCACTACAGCTACACCTTC. The V call is TRBV28, the J call TRBJ1-2; a weak D match, TRBD1 (5 bases). Trimming removed 9 bases at V and 9 bases at J, with 26 bases between. Per germline, CDR1 MDHEN and CDR2 SYDVKM. CDR3 length: 15 amino acids.

This clonotype was observed a handful of times. The rearrangement joins TRBV5-1 to TRBJ2-3; 15 positions agree with TRBD2. Germline V CDR1 and CDR2: SGHRS, YFSETQ. The CDR3 extends over 18 amino acids. V gave up 4 bases and J gave up 2 bases; unmatched junction bases: 8. CDR3 DNA sequence: TGCGCCAGCAGCCCGGGGACTAGCGGGAGGACATACACAGATACGCAGTATTTT. Translation gives CASSPGTSGRTYTDTQYF.

This clonotype was seen only a few times. The V and J genes are TRBV11-3 and TRBJ2-3; 8 bases match TRBD1. V was pared by 4 bases and J by 2 bases, with 8 bases of the junction left unmatched. Germline CDR1 reads SGHNT; CDR2 reads YENEEA. The CDR3 totals 16 residues. CDR3 nucleotide sequence: TGTGCCAGCAGCTCAGGGGGACAGGCACCCACAGATACGCAGTATTTT. Translation gives CASSSGGQAPTDTQYF. The complete variable domain, with remaining parts taken from reference TRBV11-3 and TRBJ2-3, reads EAGVVQSPRYKIIEKKQPVAFWCNPISGHNTLYWYLQNLGQGPELLIRYENEEAVDDSQLPKDRFSAERLKGVDSTLKIQPAELGDSAVYLCASSSGGQAPTDTQYFGPGTRLTVL.

CDR3 in amino acids: CASSRRTSGYNEQFF. CDR3 bases: TGTGCCAGCAGTCGGAGGACTAGCGGGTACAATGAGCAGTTCTTC. The chain employs TRBV4-2 and TRBJ2-1, with 11 bases that match TRBD2. CDR1 is LGHNA and CDR2 is YNFKEQ in the germline V gene. Losses at the gene ends were 6 bases for V and 4 bases for J; bases not matched to a gene: 5. There are 15 residues in the CDR3.

This rearrangement joins TRBV2 to TRBJ2-7; 12 bases align to TRBD2. The CDR3 length is 17 residues. Germline-derived CDR1 and CDR2 are SNHLY and FYNNEI. The J segment lost 2 bases and the V segment lost 10 bases, leaving 15 bases of the junction unmatched. Here the CDR3 reads CAIRRASGRASAYEQYF. The CDR3 DNA sequence: TGTGCCATCAGGCGTGCTAGCGGGAGGGCCTCAGCCTACGAGCAGTACTTC.

This clonotype came up a few times. This chain joins TRBV12-3 or TRBV12-4 and TRBJ1-2, with D hard to call. This CDR3 is built from 12 residues. V lost 7 bases and J 8 bases, leaving 14 bases between the germline ends. The CDR3 region is CASTPGGYGYTF. The CDR3 nucleotides read TGTGCCAGCACTCCGGGTGGTTACGGCTACACCTTC.

The chain uses TRBV11-3 and TRBJ2-1; D may be TRBD2 (5 bases). The CDR3 has 16 residues. The germline CDR1 and CDR2 sequences are SGHNT and YENEEA. The V end lost 5 bases, the J end lost 5 bases, and 19 bases lay between the germline ends. CDR3 nucleotide sequence: TGTGCCAGCAGCACCCCCGGTGGAGCGGAGGACAATGAGCAGTTCTTC. Protein: CASSTPGGAEDNEQFF.

J is TRBJ1-4 and V is TRBV2; TRBD1 aligns across 7 bases. Germline-derived CDR1 and CDR2 are SNHLY and FYNNEI. V was clipped by 7 bases and J by 5 bases; unmatched bases: 7. The CDR3 consists of 14 residues. CDR3 protein: CASNDGTVNEKLFF. In nucleotides, the CDR3 is TGTGCCAGCAATGACGGGACAGTGAATGAAAAACTGTTTTTT.

The rearrangement links TRBV29-1 to TRBJ1-1, with 9 bases aligning to TRBD1. The J segment lost 10 bases and the V segment lost 5 bases, leaving 23 bases of the junction unmatched. CDR1 and CDR2 (germline): SQVTM, ANQGSEA. The CDR3 is 17 residues long. CDR3 in DNA: TGCAGCGTTCAGAAGCCAAGGGGTACGGGACAGGGTTTAGGAGCTTTCTTT. Protein sequence: CSVQKPRGTGQGLGAFF.

The gene calls are TRBV3-1 and TRBJ2-1; no definite D call. Trimming removed 0 bases from V and 5 bases from J, with 8 bases in between. CDR3 length: 14 amino acids. Germline loops: CDR1 LGHDT, CDR2 YNNKEL (reference sequence). Here the CDR3 reads CASSQEGGNNEQFF. DNA of the CDR3: TGTGCCAGCAGCCAAGAAGGTGGTAACAATGAGCAGTTCTTC.

The chain links TRBV27 to TRBJ2-1; D is ambiguous. The CDR3 sequence is 13 residues long. Per germline, CDR1 MNHEY and CDR2 SMNVEV (reference sequence). V was shortened by 3 bases and J by 6 bases, with 9 bases between the two germline ends. CDR3 sequence (DNA): TGTGCCAGCAGTTTCGGAAGGGCCAATGAGCAGTTCTTC. Its translation: CASSFGRANEQFF.

This clonotype was recorded many times. V usage is TRBV7-2 and J usage is TRBJ1-6, with TRBD1 matching over 7 bases. Germline V gene lookup returns CDR1 SGHTA and CDR2 FQGNSA. This CDR3 region has 15 residues. The J segment lost 5 bases and the V segment lost 4 bases, leaving 5 bases of the junction unmatched. DNA for the CDR3: TGTGCCAGCAGCTCCCAGGGGGGAAATAATTCACCCCTCCACTTT. Its protein product is CASSSQGGNNSPLHF.

This clonotype was found a few times. The chain combines TRBV11-3 with TRBJ1-4, with a possible D match to TRBD1 (5 bases). CDR1 and CDR2 from the germline V gene are SGHNT and YENEEA. The ends were cut back, 8 bases at V and 5 bases at J, with 15 bases in the middle. CDR3 length: 14 residues. CDR3 sequence reads: CASGTGTENEKLFF. The CDR3 DNA sequence: TGTGCCAGCGGCACCGGGACGGAGAATGAAAAACTGTTTTTT.

The chain joins TRBV11-3 to TRBJ2-3; TRBD2 agrees at 7 bases. With 4 bases clipped from V and 1 base from J, the junction kept 14 bases outside the gene matches. The CDR3 covers 18 residues. In germline, CDR1 is SGHNT, CDR2 YENEEA. The CDR3 loop is CASSSRSSRGRRTDTQYF. The CDR3 DNA is TGTGCCAGCAGCTCCCGGTCCTCTCGCGGGAGACGCACAGATACGCAGTATTTT.

The chain recombines TRBV5-1 with TRBJ2-5; TRBD2 might be the D (6 bases). The end of the DNA fits TRBJ2-7 better, so the J call may be wrong. This CDR3 comprises 14 residues. Germline V gene data show CDR1 as SGHRS and CDR2 as YFSETQ. The CDR3 protein is CASSGGGRQYEQYF. The CDR3, as DNA: TGCGCCAGCAGCGGGGGAGGAAGACAGTACGAGCAGTACTTC.

This chain uses TRBV2 with TRBJ2-3, with 9 nucleotides matching TRBD2. Germline CDR1 reads SNHLY; CDR2 reads FYNNEI. The CDR3 length is 15 residues. V shed 7 bases and J 2 bases; nucleotides not matched to a gene: 7. CDR3 sequence: CASTGGRGTTDTQYF. The CDR3 DNA is TGTGCCAGCACGGGCGGGAGGGGTACCACAGATACGCAGTATTTT.

This chain links TRBV12-3 or TRBV12-4 with TRBJ2-6; tentative D call: TRBD2 (6 bases). The CDR3 runs 18 residues. Trimming removed 8 bases at V and 0 bases at J, with 20 bases between. For the CDR3, the DNA is TGTGCCAGCGCTCCCGGGCGGGACGGTAGCTCTGGGGCCAACGTCCTGACTTTC. Translation gives CASAPGRDGSSGANVLTF.

This clonotype showed up just once. This may be a read error, as it is one base from a much larger clone. This chain links TRBV24-1 with TRBJ2-3; 9 nucleotides match TRBD1. The CDR3 sequence is 18 residues long. Germline assignment: CDR1 KGHDR and CDR2 SFDVKD. The DNA for the CDR3 is TGTGCCACCAGTGACCGCTTCGGGACAGGGACGAACACAGATGCGCAGTATTTT. Its protein product is CATSDRFGTGTNTDAQYF.